These 18 T cell receptor beta chains originate from one sample sequenced in a study of beta chain features in type 1 diabetes. Since all of the isolated RNA was reverse transcribed, expressed TCRB transcripts were what got sequenced. This table comes from immunoSEQ multiplex PCR, and its TCRdb copy is limited to in-frame clones, with some not included. Here the sample spans 150,000 to 200,000 clones, around 8.3% being singletons. Whole-study results and caveats: Among patients with Type 1 diabetes, TCRB CDR3s were moderately but significantly shorter in every one of the four CD4+ subsets.

No antigen has been identified for these receptors. Sequencing was performed on central memory CD4+ T cells from blood. Receptor source: a woman aged 18 to 35 with type 1 diabetes.

This clone appeared once. This chain uses TRBV11-3 with TRBJ2-7, with a weak D call TRBD2 (5 bases). This CDR3 has 12 amino acids. Looked up from germline, CDR1 is SGHNT and CDR2 is YENEEA. Trimming removed 1 base at V and 6 bases at J, with 7 bases between. The CDR3 nucleotides are TGTGCCAGCAGCTTAGTCGAGGGCGAGCAGTACTTC. Translation: CASSLVEGEQYF.

This clone was counted a few times. The chain combines TRBV4-1 with TRBJ2-7, with 10 bases identical to TRBD2. Trimming at V came to 3 bases and at J to 0 bases, leaving 5 bases not matched to a gene. The V gene's germline CDR1 is MGHRA and CDR2 YSYEKL. CDR3 length: 16 residues. CDR3 sequence reads: CASSQTSGRVSYEQYF. The CDR3 DNA reads TGCGCCAGCAGCCAGACTAGCGGGCGGGTCTCCTACGAGCAGTACTTC.

The rearrangement links TRBV28 to TRBJ1-2, with a weak D call TRBD1 (5 bases). CDR1 MDHEN and CDR2 SYDVKM come from the germline V gene. Trimming took 9 bases from V and 4 from J, leaving 15 bases between them. This CDR3 comprises 13 residues. The CDR3 DNA sequence: TGTGCCAGTGCTTATGGGGCTCTCTATGGCTACACCTTC. This gives the protein CASAYGALYGYTF.

This clone showed up many times. The chain carries TRBV4-1 and TRBJ2-1, with 14 bases matching TRBD2. With 0 bases clipped from V and 6 bases from J, the junction kept 7 bases outside the gene matches. The CDR3 loop spans 18 amino acids. In germline, CDR1 is MGHRA, CDR2 YSYEKL. The CDR3 here is CASSQEGLAGAHPNEQFF. The CDR3 DNA follows: TGCGCCAGCAGCCAAGAGGGACTAGCGGGGGCCCACCCCAATGAGCAGTTCTTC.

This clone was found a few times. The V gene is TRBV2, the J gene TRBJ1-2, with D hard to call. The germline gives CDR1 SNHLY, CDR2 FYNNEI. CDR3 length: 14 residues. V lost 2 bases and J lost 0, with 7 bases in between. The CDR3 DNA sequence: TGTGCCAGCAGTGAATTGGGCCCTAACTATGGCTACACCTTC. As protein: CASSELGPNYGYTF. Based on the CDR3 plus reference TRBV2 and TRBJ1-2, the full variable domain is EPEVTQTPSHQVTQMGQEVILRCVPISNHLYFYWYRQILGQKVEFLVSFYNNEISEKSEIFDDQFSVERPDGSNFTLKIRSTKLEDSAMYFCASSELGPNYGYTFGSGTRLTVV.

This chain joins TRBV7-9 and TRBJ2-1, with 9 bases aligning to TRBD2. The ends lost 5 bases at V and 8 bases at J; junction bases unmatched: 7. CDR1 is SEHNR, CDR2 FQNEAQ, per germline (reference sequence). CDR3 length equals 14 residues. The CDR3 reads CASSRSGGGDEQFF. The DNA for the CDR3 is TGTGCCAGCAGCCGTAGCGGGGGTGGGGATGAGCAGTTCTTC.

This clone was counted a few times. This chain uses TRBV28 with TRBJ2-1; 8 nucleotides align to TRBD2. The ends lost 6 bases at V and 4 bases at J; junction bases unmatched: 8. This CDR3 has 15 amino acids. CDR1 is MDHEN and CDR2 is SYDVKM in the germline V gene. The CDR3, as DNA: TGTGCCAGCAGCTCTAGCGGGTTGAGGTACAATGAGCAGTTCTTC. Translation gives CASSSSGLRYNEQFF.

The rearrangement links TRBV5-6 to TRBJ2-1; a weak D match, TRBD2 (6 bases). Germline values: CDR1 SGHDT, CDR2 YYEEEE. The CDR3 is 17 amino acids. V lost 1 base to trimming and J lost 1 base, with 15 bases between them. CDR3: CASSLFDWDWSYNEQFF. CDR3 nucleotides: TGTGCCAGCAGCTTGTTTGATTGGGACTGGTCCTACAATGAGCAGTTCTTC.

This clone turned up a few times. The V gene is TRBV7-2, the J gene TRBJ1-5; no reliable D call. CDR3 length equals 13 residues. V was trimmed by 0 bases and J by 6 bases, leaving 6 bases between them. Germline values: CDR1 SGHTA, CDR2 FQGNSA. For the CDR3, the DNA is TGTGCCAGCAGCTTAGCTGAGGTTCAGCCCCAGCATTTT. Translation gives CASSLAEVQPQHF.

Only a few counts were recorded for this clone. V and J are TRBV5-4 and TRBJ1-1, with a possible D match to TRBD1 (6 bases). The CDR3 length is 12 residues. The germline V and J ends were trimmed by 4 bases and 7 bases, with 11 bases remaining between them. Per germline, CDR1 SGHNT and CDR2 YYREEE (reference sequence). CDR3 in amino acids: CASSPTGIEAFF. CDR3 in DNA: TGTGCCAGCAGCCCCACAGGGATTGAAGCTTTCTTT.

The rearrangement links TRBV19 to TRBJ1-1; 10 positions match TRBD1. V lost 9 bases to trimming and J lost 4 bases; unmatched junction nucleotides: 5. CDR1 and CDR2 from the germline V gene are LNHDA and SQIVND (reference sequence). This CDR3 is built from 13 residues. This CDR3 is CASRQGALTEAFF. In DNA form, the CDR3 reads TGTGCCAGCAGACAGGGGGCCCTCACTGAAGCTTTCTTT.

V gene TRBV11-3 combines with J gene TRBJ1-1; 8 nucleotides align to TRBD1. CDR1 SGHNT and CDR2 YENEEA come from the germline V gene. There are 15 residues in the CDR3. V shed 5 bases, J shed 2 bases, and the junction held 7 bases outside the gene matches. CDR3 DNA: TGTGCCAGCAGCAAGCCGGGACAGGAAAACACTGAAGCTTTCTTT. As protein: CASSKPGQENTEAFF.

This clone was observed a handful of times. The germline gene is not matched at one end of the junction; a read error may be the cause. V and J are TRBV6-5 and TRBJ2-1, with D unresolved. The length of the CDR3 is 12 residues. Germline assignment: CDR1 MNHEY and CDR2 SVGAGI. The CDR3 region has the DNA TGTGCCATCAGTGAGCAATACAATGAGCAGTTCTTC. Protein: CAISEQYNEQFF.

This clone has more than one count but fewer than ten. The genes are TRBV14 and TRBJ2-2; 16 bases match TRBD2. The junction had 11 bases not matched to a gene; V was cut back by 3 bases and J by 10 bases. The germline CDR1 and CDR2 sequences are SGHDN and FVKESK. There are 18 residues in the CDR3. The CDR3 coding sequence is TGTGCCAGCAGCCAGGCTTTCGGGACTAGCGGGGGGGCCGAGGAGCTGTTTTTT. Translating it yields CASSQAFGTSGGAEELFF.

The chain recombines TRBV7-9 with TRBJ2-7, with 7 bases aligning to TRBD1. Germline values: CDR1 SEHNR, CDR2 FQNEAQ (reference sequence). The J segment lost 7 bases and the V segment lost 5 bases, leaving 11 bases of the junction unmatched. CDR3 size: 14 residues. CDR3 sequence reads: CASSPLDRAGEQYF. Here the CDR3 DNA reads TGTGCCAGCAGCCCACTCGACAGGGCTGGAGAGCAGTACTTC.

This clone has just a few counts. V gene TRBV11-2 combines with J gene TRBJ2-5; TRBD1 agrees at 7 bases. V was clipped by 0 bases and J by 4 bases; unmatched bases: 5. This CDR3 is 15 amino acids long. Germline V lookup: CDR1 SGHAT, CDR2 FQNNGV. CDR3 DNA sequence: TGTGCCAGCAGCTTAGAAAGACAGGGTAGAGAGACCCAGTACTTC. It yields the protein CASSLERQGRETQYF.

The CDR3 sequence: CASSPAGSNMNTEAFF. The CDR3 DNA sequence: TGTGCCAGCTCCCCCGCAGGGTCCAACATGAACACTGAAGCTTTCTTT. The rearrangement uses TRBV18 and TRBJ1-1; tentatively, D is TRBD1 (5 bases). Germline CDR1 KGHSH, CDR2 LQKENI. The CDR3 loop spans 16 amino acids. Trimming removed 6 bases from V and 0 bases from J, with 17 bases in between.

The gene calls are TRBV7-9 and TRBJ2-5; 12 nucleotides match TRBD2. The CDR3 sequence is 14 residues long. Unmatched junction bases numbered 1, after V lost 3 bases and J lost 5 bases. Germline-derived CDR1 and CDR2 are SEHNR and FQNEAQ (reference sequence). The DNA of the CDR3 is TGTGCCAGCAGCTTCGGACTAGCGGGGGAGACCCAGTACTTC. The encoded protein is CASSFGLAGETQYF.